The TCR beta chain under discussion was sequenced for a study of blood T cell repertoires in COVID-19. Overall study context: Samples came from the United States, Italy and Spain, spanning acute and convalescent COVID-19. Sources were T cells, B-cell-depleted T cells, or PBMCs; the material itself was cDNA or gDNA.

In the original workflow: Reference gene primer amplification in the assay estimated nucleated cell counts. The data were produced by immunoSEQ multiplex PCR, yet TCRdb's version contains in-frame clones alone and is incomplete. V and J calls and clone size are copied from that table; D and trimming were computed from the DNA. Of some 250,000 clones in the sample, approximately 84% were seen once. The CDR3 is made up of 14 amino acids. CDR1 and CDR2 from the germline V gene are SQVTM and ANQGSEA. Deletions cut 5 bases from V and 0 bases from J, with 11 bases between. This TCR was sampled from a woman older than 75 with acute or convalescent COVID-19. Sequencing used peripheral blood. The chain carries TRBV29-1 and TRBJ1-5; weak D call: TRBD1 (6 bases). CDR3 in DNA: TGCAGCGTTCGGGACACATTTAGCAATCAGCCCCAGCATTTT. This sequence encodes CSVRDTFSNQPQHF.